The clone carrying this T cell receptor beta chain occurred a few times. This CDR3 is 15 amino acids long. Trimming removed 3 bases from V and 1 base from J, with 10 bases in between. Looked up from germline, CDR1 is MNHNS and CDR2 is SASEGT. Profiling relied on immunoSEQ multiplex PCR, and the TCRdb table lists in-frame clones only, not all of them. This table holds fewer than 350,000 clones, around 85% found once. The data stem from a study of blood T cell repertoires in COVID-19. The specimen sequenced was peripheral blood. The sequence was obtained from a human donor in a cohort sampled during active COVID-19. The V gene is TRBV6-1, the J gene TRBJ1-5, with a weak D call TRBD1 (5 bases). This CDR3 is CASSEEEGSNQPQHF. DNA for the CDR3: TGTGCCAGCAGTGAGGAGGAGGGGAGCAATCAGCCCCAGCATTTT.